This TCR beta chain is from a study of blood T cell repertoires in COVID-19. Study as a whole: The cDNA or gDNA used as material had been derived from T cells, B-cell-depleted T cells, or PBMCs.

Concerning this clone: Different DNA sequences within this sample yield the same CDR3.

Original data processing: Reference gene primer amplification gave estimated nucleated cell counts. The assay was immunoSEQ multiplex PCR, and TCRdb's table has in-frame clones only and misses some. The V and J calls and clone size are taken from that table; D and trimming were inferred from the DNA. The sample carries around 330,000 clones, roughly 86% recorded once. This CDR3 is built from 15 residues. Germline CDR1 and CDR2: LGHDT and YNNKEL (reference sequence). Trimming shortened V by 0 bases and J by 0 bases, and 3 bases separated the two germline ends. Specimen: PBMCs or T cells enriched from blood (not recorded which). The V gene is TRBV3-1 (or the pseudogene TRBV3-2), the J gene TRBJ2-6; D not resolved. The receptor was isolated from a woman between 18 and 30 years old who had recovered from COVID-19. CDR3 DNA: TGTGCCAGCAGCCAAGATTACTCTGGGGCCAACGTCCTGACTTTC. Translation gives CASSQDYSGANVLTF.